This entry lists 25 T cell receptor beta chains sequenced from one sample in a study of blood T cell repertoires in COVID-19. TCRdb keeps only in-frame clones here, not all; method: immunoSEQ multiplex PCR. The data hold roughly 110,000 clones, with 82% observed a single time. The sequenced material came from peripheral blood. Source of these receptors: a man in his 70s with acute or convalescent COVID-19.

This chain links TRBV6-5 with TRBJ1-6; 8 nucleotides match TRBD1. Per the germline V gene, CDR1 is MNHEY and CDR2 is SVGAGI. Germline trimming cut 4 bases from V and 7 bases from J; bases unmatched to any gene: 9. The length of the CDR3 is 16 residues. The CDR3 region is CASSSRQGLGNSPLHF. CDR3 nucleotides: TGTGCCAGCAGTTCCAGACAGGGGCTCGGCAATTCACCCCTCCACTTT.

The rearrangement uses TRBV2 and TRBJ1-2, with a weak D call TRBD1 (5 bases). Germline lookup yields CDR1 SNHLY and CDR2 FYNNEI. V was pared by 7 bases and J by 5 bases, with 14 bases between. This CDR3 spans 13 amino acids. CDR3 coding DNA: TGTGCCAGCAAGTCCGGGACTGCGTATGGCTACACCTTC. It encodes CASKSGTAYGYTF.

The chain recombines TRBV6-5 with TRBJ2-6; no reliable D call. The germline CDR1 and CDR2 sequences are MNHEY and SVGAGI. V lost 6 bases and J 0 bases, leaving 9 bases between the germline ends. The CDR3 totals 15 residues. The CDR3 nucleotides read TGTGCCAGCAGCCAAGACAACTCTGGGGCCAACGTCCTGACTTTC. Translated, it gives CASSQDNSGANVLTF.

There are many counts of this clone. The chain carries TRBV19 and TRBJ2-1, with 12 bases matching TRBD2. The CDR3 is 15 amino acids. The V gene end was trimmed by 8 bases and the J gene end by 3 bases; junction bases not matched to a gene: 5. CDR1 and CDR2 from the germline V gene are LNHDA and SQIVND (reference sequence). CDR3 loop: CASPLAGGLYNEQFF. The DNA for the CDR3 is TGTGCCAGTCCTCTAGCGGGAGGGCTCTACAATGAGCAGTTCTTC.

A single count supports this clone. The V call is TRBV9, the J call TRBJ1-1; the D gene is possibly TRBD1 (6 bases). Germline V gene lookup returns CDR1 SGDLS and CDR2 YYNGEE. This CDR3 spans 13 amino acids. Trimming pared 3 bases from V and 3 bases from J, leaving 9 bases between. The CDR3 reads CASSADSYTEAFF. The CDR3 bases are TGTGCCAGCAGCGCGGACAGTTACACTGAAGCTTTCTTT.

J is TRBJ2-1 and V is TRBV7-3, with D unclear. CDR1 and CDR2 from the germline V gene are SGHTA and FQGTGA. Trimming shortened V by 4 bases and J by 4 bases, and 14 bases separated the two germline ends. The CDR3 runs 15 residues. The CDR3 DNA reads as TGTGCCAGCAGCTCTAAGCAGACTTCGTACAATGAGCAGTTCTTC. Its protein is CASSSKQTSYNEQFF.

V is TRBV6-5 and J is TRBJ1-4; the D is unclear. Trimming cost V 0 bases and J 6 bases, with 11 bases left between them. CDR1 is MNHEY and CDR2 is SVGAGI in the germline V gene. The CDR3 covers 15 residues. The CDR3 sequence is CASSYSSQADEKLFF. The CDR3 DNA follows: TGTGCCAGCAGTTACTCGTCGCAGGCTGATGAAAAACTGTTTTTT.

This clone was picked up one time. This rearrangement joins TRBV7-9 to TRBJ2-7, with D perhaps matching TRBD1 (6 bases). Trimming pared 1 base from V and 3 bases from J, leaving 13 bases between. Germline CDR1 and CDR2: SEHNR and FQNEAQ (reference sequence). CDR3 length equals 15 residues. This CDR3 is CASSLDSGAHYEQYF. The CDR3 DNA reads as TGTGCCAGCAGCTTAGACTCAGGGGCCCACTACGAGCAGTACTTC.

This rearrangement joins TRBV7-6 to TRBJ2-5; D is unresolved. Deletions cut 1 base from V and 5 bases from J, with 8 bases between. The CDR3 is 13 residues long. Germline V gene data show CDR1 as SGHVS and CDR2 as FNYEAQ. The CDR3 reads CASSLGGWETQYF. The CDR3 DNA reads TGTGCCAGCAGCTTAGGCGGATGGGAGACCCAGTACTTC.

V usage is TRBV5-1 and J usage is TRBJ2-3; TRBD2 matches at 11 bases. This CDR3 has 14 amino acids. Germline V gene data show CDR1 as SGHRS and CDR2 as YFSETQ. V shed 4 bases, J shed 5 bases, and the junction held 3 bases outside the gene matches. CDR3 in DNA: TGCGCCAGCAGCCCCGGACTAGCGGGAGATACGCAGTATTTT. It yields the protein CASSPGLAGDTQYF.

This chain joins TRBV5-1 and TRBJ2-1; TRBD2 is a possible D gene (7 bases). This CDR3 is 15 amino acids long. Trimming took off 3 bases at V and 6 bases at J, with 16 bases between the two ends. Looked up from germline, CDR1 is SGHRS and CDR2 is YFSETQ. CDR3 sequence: CASSWSQGGGNEQFF. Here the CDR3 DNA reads TGCGCCAGCAGCTGGTCCCAGGGAGGGGGCAATGAGCAGTTCTTC.

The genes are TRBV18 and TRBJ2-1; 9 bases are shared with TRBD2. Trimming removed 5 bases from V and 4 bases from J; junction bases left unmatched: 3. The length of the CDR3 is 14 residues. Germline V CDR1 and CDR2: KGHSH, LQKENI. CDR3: CASSGLARYNEQFF. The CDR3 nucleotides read TGTGCCAGCTCAGGACTAGCGAGATACAATGAGCAGTTCTTC. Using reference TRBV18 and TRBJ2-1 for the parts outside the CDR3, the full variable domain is NAGVMQNPRHLVRRRGQEARLRCSPMKGHSHVYWYRQLPEEGLKFMVYLQKENIIDESGMPKERFSAEFPKEGPSILRIQQVVRGDSAAYFCASSGLARYNEQFFGPGTRLTVL.

CDR3 protein: CASSLPGLERSGANVLTF. CDR3 DNA sequence: TGTGCCAGCAGCCTTCCGGGACTAGAACGATCTGGGGCCAACGTCCTGACTTTC. V is TRBV5-4 and J is TRBJ2-6; 8 bases fit TRBD2. The CDR3 runs 18 residues. The germline CDR1 and CDR2 sequences are SGHNT and YYREEE (reference sequence). V dropped 4 bases and J dropped 1; count of bases not matched to a gene: 10.

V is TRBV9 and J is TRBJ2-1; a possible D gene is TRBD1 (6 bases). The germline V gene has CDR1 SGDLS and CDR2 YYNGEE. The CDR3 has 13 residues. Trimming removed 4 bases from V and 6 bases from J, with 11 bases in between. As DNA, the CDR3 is TGTGCCAGCAGCTCGACAGGTCTCAATGAGCAGTTCTTC. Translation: CASSSTGLNEQFF.

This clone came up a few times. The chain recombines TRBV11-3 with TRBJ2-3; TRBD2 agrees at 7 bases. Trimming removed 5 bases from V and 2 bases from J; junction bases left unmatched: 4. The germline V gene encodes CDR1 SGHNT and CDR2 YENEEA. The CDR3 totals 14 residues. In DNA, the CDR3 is TGTGCCAGCAGCGGCGGGGGTCCCACAGATACGCAGTATTTT. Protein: CASSGGGPTDTQYF.

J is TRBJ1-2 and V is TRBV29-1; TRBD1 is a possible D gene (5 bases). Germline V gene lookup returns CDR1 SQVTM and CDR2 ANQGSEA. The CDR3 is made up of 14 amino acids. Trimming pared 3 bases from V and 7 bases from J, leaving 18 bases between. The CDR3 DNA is TGCAGCGTTGACCTTATGACAGAAACGTTTGGCTACACCTTC. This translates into CSVDLMTETFGYTF.

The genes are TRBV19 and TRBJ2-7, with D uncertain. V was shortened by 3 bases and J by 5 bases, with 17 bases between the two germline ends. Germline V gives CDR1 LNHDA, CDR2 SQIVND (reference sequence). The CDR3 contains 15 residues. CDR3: CASSIALFGPHEQYF. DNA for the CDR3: TGTGCCAGTAGTATCGCCCTATTTGGTCCCCACGAGCAGTACTTC.

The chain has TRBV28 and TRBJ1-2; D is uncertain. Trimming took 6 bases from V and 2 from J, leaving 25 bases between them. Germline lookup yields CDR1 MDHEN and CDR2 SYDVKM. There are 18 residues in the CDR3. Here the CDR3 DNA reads TGTGCCAGCAGCCGATCCGGGATCCGGAGGTCCGCGAACTATGGCTACACCTTC. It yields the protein CASSRSGIRRSANYGYTF.

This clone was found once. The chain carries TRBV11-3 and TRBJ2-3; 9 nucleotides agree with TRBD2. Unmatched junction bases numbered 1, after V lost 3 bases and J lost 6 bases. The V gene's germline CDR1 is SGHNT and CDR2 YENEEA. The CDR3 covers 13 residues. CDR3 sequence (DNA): TGTGCCAGCAGCTTTACTAGCGGGGATACGCAGTATTTT. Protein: CASSFTSGDTQYF.

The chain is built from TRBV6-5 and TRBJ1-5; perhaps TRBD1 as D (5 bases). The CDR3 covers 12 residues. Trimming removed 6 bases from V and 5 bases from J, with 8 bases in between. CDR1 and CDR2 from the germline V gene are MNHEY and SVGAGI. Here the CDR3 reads CASRSTDQPQHF. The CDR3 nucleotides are TGTGCCAGCAGGTCGACAGATCAGCCCCAGCATTTT.

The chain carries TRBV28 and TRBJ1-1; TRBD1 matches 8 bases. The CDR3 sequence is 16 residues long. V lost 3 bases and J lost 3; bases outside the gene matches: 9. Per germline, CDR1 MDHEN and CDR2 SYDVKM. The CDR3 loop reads CASSFMQGAWYTEAFF. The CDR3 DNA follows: TGTGCCAGCAGTTTTATGCAGGGGGCTTGGTACACTGAAGCTTTCTTT.

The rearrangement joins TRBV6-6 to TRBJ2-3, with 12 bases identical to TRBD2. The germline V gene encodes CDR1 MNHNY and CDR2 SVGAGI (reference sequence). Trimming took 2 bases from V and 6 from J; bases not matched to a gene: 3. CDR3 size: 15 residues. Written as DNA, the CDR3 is TGTGCCAGCAGTTACGGGACTAGCGGGTCGGATACGCAGTATTTT. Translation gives CASSYGTSGSDTQYF.

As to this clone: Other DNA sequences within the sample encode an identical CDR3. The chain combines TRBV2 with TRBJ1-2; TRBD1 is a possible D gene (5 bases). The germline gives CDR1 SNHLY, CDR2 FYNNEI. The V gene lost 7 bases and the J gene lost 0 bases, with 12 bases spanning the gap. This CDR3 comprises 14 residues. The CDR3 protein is CASTREGANYGYTF. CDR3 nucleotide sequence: TGTGCCAGCACCAGAGAAGGGGCTAACTATGGCTACACCTTC. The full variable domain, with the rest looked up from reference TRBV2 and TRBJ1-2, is EPEVTQTPSHQVTQMGQEVILRCVPISNHLYFYWYRQILGQKVEFLVSFYNNEISEKSEIFDDQFSVERPDGSNFTLKIRSTKLEDSAMYFCASTREGANYGYTFGSGTRLTVV.

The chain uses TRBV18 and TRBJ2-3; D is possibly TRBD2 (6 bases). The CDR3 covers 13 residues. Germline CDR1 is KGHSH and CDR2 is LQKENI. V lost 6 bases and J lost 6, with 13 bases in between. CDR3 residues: CASSQNRGDTQYF. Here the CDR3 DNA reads TGTGCCAGCTCCCAGAATCGGGGGGATACGCAGTATTTT.

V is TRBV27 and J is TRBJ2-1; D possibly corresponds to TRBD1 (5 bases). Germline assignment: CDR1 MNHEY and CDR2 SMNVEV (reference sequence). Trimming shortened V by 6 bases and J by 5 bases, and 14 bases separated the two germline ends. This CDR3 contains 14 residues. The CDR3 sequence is CASSRALSNNEQFF. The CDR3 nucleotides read TGTGCCAGCAGCAGGGCTCTCAGCAACAATGAGCAGTTCTTC.